The 14 T cell receptor beta chains below were found in one sample sequenced in a study of vaccination effects on CD4 cells after COVID-19. Before sequencing took place, the ViraFEST assay used viral peptide pools to expand antigen-specific CD4+ T cells. It was after roughly ten days of culture that CD4+ T cells were isolated. Vaccinees lacked prior SARS-CoV-2 infection and tested negative for nucleocapsid antibodies. The method was immunoSEQ multiplex PCR; TCRdb's version includes in-frame clones alone and lacks a portion of them. The repertoire consists of tens of thousands of clones, with 80% occurring once and the leading ten covering less than 15%. No antigen has been identified for these receptors. This specimen consisted of CD4+ T cells from PBMCs cultured with SARS-CoV-2 spike peptides, obtained before COVID-19 vaccination. The receptors were gathered from a human donor who received a COVID-19 vaccine.

V usage is TRBV7-9 and J usage is TRBJ1-4, with D unresolved. CDR1 SEHNR and CDR2 FQNEAQ come from the germline V gene (reference sequence). Between the trimmed V and J ends, which lost 3 bases and 5 bases, there was a span of 25 bases. The CDR3 length is 19 residues. CDR3 sequence: CASSFVGWRPQEENEKLFF. The CDR3 DNA sequence: TGTGCCAGCAGCTTCGTAGGGTGGAGGCCGCAGGAAGAGAATGAAAAACTGTTTTTT.

The chain couples TRBV27 to TRBJ2-1; no firm D call. The CDR3 loop spans 14 amino acids. The germline V gene encodes CDR1 MNHEY and CDR2 SMNVEV (reference sequence). The V end was cut by 1 base, the J end by 5 bases, with 9 bases between. DNA for the CDR3: TGTGCCAGCAGTTTATATGCGGAGAACAATGAGCAGTTCTTC. It codes for CASSLYAENNEQFF.

This clone showed up just a few times. The chain is built from TRBV10-1 and TRBJ1-1, with TRBD1 as a possible D gene (6 bases). V was pared by 8 bases and J by 0 bases, with 10 bases between. Per the germline V gene, CDR1 is WNHNN and CDR2 is SYGVQD (reference sequence). The CDR3 is 13 residues long. The CDR3 reads CASSQGMNTEAFF. The CDR3 DNA sequence: TGCGCCAGCTCTCAGGGGATGAACACTGAAGCTTTCTTT.

This sequence joins TRBV7-2 and TRBJ1-2; maybe TRBD1 (6 bases). Germline CDR1 and CDR2: SGHTA and FQGNSA. V lost 1 base, J lost 8 bases, and 11 bases lay in between. This CDR3 spans 13 amino acids. The CDR3 loop reads CASSLGGARGYTF. DNA for the CDR3: TGTGCCAGCAGCTTAGGGGGGGCGAGGGGCTACACCTTC.

The chain combines TRBV7-8 with TRBJ1-5, with D perhaps TRBD1 (6 bases). Germline V gives CDR1 SGHVS, CDR2 FQNEAQ. V was clipped by 2 bases and J by 1 base, with 12 bases between them. This CDR3 has 16 amino acids. CDR3 sequence: CASSLSTGASNQPQHF. CDR3 nucleotide sequence: TGTGCCAGCAGCTTATCCACGGGGGCCAGCAATCAGCCCCAGCATTTT.

V usage is TRBV7-2 and J usage is TRBJ2-5, with D possibly being TRBD1 or TRBD2 (7 bases each). This CDR3 is built from 15 residues. The germline V and J ends were trimmed by 2 bases and 0 bases, with 10 bases remaining between them. From germline, CDR1 is SGHTA and CDR2 FQGNSA. The CDR3 nucleotides read TGTGCCAGCAGCTTAAGCGGGACAGACCAAGAGACCCAGTACTTC. Translating it yields CASSLSGTDQETQYF.

The gene calls are TRBV28 and TRBJ2-7; TRBD2 might be the D (6 bases). The germline gives CDR1 MDHEN, CDR2 SYDVKM. The CDR3 loop spans 12 amino acids. V was clipped by 6 bases and J by 4 bases, with 10 bases between them. The CDR3 spells CASSPGGYEQYV. The CDR3 DNA reads TGTGCCAGCAGCCCCGGGGGTTACGAGCAGTACGTC.

The J gene is TRBJ1-1, the V gene TRBV18; D is perhaps TRBD1 (6 bases). Germline CDR1 KGHSH, CDR2 LQKENI. Trimming took off 6 bases at V and 4 bases at J, with 15 bases between the two ends. The CDR3 consists of 14 residues. The CDR3 protein is CASSLTGRGTEAFF. CDR3 in DNA: TGTGCCAGCTCCCTAACAGGGAGGGGCACTGAAGCTTTCTTT.

The chain is built from TRBV5-1 and TRBJ2-2, with 8 bases identical to TRBD2. Germline CDR1 SGHRS, CDR2 YFSETQ. The CDR3 is 17 amino acids. Trimming cost V 0 bases and J 6 bases; bases outside gene matches: 10. The CDR3 DNA is TGCGCCAGCAGCTTGGCCCCGCGGGGGGCGGGGGCCGGGGAGCTGTTTTTT. This sequence encodes CASSLAPRGAGAGELFF.

V gene TRBV18 combines with J gene TRBJ2-3, with D possibly TRBD1 on 5 matching bases. V dropped 0 bases and J dropped 0 bases, with 13 bases sitting between them. Germline V gives CDR1 KGHSH, CDR2 LQKENI. The CDR3 extends over 17 amino acids. The CDR3 DNA sequence: TGTGCCAGCTCACCACCAAATCACAGGATGAGCACAGATACGCAGTATTTT. Protein: CASSPPNHRMSTDTQYF.

This clone is a singleton in its sample. The DNA of the CDR3 is TGTGCCAGCAGCCTGTCGGGACAGTCACACACCGGGGAGCTGTTTTTT. It encodes CASSLSGQSHTGELFF. The chain is built from TRBV7-3 and TRBJ2-2; TRBD1 aligns across 7 bases. CDR3 length: 16 amino acids. Germline CDR1 SGHTA, CDR2 FQGTGA. Trimming cost V 5 bases and J 3 bases; bases outside gene matches: 9.

The V and J genes are TRBV7-2 and TRBJ1-1; D is undetermined. V was trimmed by 0 bases and J by 11 bases, leaving 13 bases between them. This CDR3 has 13 amino acids. Germline lookup yields CDR1 SGHTA and CDR2 FQGNSA. CDR3 nucleotides: TGTGCCAGCAGCTTAGCGGACGCCCGTGGGGCTTTCTTT. It translates to CASSLADARGAFF.

V is TRBV2 and J is TRBJ2-5; the D is unclear. Germline V gene lookup returns CDR1 SNHLY and CDR2 FYNNEI. V was clipped by 10 bases and J by 5 bases, with 14 bases between them. CDR3 size: 12 residues. The CDR3 region is CATRQLSETQYF. In DNA, the CDR3 is TGTGCCACCCGCCAGCTCTCGGAGACCCAGTACTTC.

This clone is labeled large. The chain carries TRBV2 and TRBJ1-1, with D possibly TRBD1 on 5 matching bases. Germline V gives CDR1 SNHLY, CDR2 FYNNEI. The V and J ends lost 7 bases and 2 bases respectively, with 11 bases between them. The CDR3 is made up of 13 amino acids. For the CDR3, the DNA is TGTGCCAGCAAGATACAGGCCAACACTGAAGCTTTCTTT. This sequence encodes CASKIQANTEAFF.